This T cell receptor beta chain is drawn from a study of blood T cell repertoires in COVID-19. Across the study: Italy, Spain and the United States were the sources of the convalescent and acute COVID-19 samples. In each case, the material was cDNA or gDNA derived from T cells, B-cell-depleted T cells, or PBMCs.

CDR1 is LGHDT and CDR2 is YNNKEL in the germline V gene (reference sequence). V gave up 3 bases and J gave up 6 bases; unmatched junction bases: 8. The CDR3 sequence is 16 residues long. Original methodology: Researchers report that nucleated cell counts were estimated from reference gene primer amplification. Measured with immunoSEQ multiplex PCR; TCRdb has only the in-frame clones, and not every one. Clonal size and the V and J genes are those of that table, whereas D and trimming came from the DNA. The profile shows roughly 88,000 clones, around nine tenths of them singletons. Sequencing was performed on peripheral blood. This TCR was recovered from a woman aged 45-60 years in a cohort sampled during active COVID-19. The V and J genes are TRBV3-1 (or the pseudogene TRBV3-2) and TRBJ1-2, with 12 bases identical to TRBD1. DNA for the CDR3: TGTGCCAGCAGCCACACTCCCGGGACAGGGGGCCATGGCTACACCTTC. Amino acid sequence: CASSHTPGTGGHGYTF.